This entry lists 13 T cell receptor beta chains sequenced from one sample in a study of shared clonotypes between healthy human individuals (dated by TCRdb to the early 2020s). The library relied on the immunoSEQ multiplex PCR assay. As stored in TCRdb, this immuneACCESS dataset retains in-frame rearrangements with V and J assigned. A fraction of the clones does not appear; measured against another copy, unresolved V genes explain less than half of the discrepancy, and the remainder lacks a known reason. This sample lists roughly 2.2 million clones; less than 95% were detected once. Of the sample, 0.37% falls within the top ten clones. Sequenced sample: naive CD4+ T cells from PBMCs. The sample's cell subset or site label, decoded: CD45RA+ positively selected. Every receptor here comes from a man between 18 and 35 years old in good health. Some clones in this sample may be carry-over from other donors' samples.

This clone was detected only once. The CDR3 DNA is TGTGCCAGCAGCGCTGGGACAGCAGTTACCTACGAGCAGTACTTC. Translating it yields CASSAGTAVTYEQYF. V and J are TRBV9 and TRBJ2-7, with 7 bases that match TRBD1. V lost 3 bases, J lost 2 bases, and 8 bases stayed unmatched. The CDR3 runs 15 residues. CDR1 SGDLS and CDR2 YYNGEE come from the germline V gene.

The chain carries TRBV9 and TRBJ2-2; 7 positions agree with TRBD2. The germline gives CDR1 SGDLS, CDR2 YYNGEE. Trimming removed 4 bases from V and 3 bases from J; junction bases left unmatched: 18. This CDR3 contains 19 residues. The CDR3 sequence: CASSPQGASGPRDTGELFF. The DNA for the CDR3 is TGTGCCAGCAGCCCACAAGGGGCTAGCGGACCCCGGGACACCGGGGAGCTGTTTTTT.

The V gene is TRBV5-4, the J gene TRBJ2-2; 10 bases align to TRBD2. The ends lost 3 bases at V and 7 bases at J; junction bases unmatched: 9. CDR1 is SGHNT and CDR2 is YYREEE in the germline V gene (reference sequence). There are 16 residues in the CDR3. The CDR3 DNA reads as TGTGCCAGCAGCTCCCCTCCAGCGGGAGGGGGCGGGGAGCTGTTTTTT. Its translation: CASSSPPAGGGGELFF.

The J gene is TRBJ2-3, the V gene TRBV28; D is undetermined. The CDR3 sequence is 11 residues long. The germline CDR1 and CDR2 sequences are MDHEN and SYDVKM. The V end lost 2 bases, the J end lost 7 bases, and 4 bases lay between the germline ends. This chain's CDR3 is CASSLAYTQYF. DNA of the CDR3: TGTGCCAGCAGTTTAGCATATACGCAGTATTTT.

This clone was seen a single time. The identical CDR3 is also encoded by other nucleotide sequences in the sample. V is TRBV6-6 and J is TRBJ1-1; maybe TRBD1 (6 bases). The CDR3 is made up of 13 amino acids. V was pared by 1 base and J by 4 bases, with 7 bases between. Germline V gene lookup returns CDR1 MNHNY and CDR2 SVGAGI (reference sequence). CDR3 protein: CASSYLGGTEAFF. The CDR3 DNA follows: TGTGCCAGCAGTTACTTAGGGGGCACTGAAGCTTTCTTT.

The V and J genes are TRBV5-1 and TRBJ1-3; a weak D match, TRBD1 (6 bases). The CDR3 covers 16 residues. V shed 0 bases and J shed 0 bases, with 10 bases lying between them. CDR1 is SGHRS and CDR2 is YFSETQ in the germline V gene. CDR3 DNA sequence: TGCGCCAGCAGCTTGGTTGGGGGCTTCTCTGGAAACACCATATATTTT. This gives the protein CASSLVGGFSGNTIYF. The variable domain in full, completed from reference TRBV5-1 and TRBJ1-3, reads KAGVTQTPRYLIKTRGQQVTLSCSPISGHRSVSWYQQTPGQGLQFLFEYFSETQRNKGNFPGRFSGRQFSNSRSEMNVSTLELGDSALYLCASSLVGGFSGNTIYFGEGSWLTVV.

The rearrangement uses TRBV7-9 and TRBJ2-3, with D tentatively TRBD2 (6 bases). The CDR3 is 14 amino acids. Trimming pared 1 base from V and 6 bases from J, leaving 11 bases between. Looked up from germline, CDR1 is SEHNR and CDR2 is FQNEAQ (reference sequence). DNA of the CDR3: TGTGCCAGCAGCTTAGGGGTAGCGGCGGATACGCAGTATTTT. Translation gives CASSLGVAADTQYF.

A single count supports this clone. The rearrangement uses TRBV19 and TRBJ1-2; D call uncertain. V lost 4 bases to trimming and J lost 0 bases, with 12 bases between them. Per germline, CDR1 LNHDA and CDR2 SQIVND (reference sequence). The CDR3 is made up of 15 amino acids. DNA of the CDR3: TGTGCCAGTAGTAGATACGGGTCCCCTAACTATGGCTACACCTTC. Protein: CASSRYGSPNYGYTF.

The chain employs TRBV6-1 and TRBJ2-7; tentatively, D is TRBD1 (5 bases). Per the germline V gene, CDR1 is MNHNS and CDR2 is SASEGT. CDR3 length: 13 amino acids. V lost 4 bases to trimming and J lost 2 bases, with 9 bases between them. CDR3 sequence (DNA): TGTGCCAGCAGTGTTAGACAGCCCTACGAGCAGTACTTC. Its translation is CASSVRQPYEQYF.

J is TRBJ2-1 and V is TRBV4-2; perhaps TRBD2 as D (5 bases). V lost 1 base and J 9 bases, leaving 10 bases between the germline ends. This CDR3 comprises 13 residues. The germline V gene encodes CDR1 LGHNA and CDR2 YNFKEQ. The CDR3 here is CASSQVGVGEQFF. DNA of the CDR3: TGTGCCAGCAGCCAAGTGGGAGTCGGTGAGCAGTTCTTC.

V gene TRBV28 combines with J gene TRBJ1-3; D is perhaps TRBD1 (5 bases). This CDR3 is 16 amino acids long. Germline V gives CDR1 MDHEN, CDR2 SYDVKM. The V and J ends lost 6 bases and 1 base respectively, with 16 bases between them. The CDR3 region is CASRNTGVASGNTIYF. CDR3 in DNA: TGTGCCAGCAGAAATACAGGCGTCGCTTCTGGAAACACCATATATTTT.

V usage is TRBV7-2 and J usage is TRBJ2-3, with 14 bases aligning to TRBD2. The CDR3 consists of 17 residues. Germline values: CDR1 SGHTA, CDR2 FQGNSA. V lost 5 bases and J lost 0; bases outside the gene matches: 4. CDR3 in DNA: TGTGCCAGCAGCCCGGGGACTAGCGGGAGTAGCACAGATACGCAGTATTTT. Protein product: CASSPGTSGSSTDTQYF.

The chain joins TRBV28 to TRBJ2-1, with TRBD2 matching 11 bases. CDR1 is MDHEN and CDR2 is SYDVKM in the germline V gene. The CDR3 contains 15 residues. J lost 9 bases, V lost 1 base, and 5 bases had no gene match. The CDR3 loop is CASSLFSGRGSEQFF. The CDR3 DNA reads TGTGCCAGCAGTTTATTTAGCGGGAGGGGATCTGAGCAGTTCTTC.